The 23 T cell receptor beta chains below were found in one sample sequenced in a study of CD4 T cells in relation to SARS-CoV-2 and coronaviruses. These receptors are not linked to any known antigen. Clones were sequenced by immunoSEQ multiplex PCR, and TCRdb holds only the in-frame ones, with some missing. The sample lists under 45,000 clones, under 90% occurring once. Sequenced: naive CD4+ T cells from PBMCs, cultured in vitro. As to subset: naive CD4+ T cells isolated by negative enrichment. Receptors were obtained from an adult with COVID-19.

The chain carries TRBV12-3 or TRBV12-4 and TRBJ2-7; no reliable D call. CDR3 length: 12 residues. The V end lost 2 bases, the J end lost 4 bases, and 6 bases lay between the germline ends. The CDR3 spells CASSLNRYEQYF. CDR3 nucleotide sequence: TGTGCCAGCAGTTTAAACCGTTACGAGCAGTACTTC.

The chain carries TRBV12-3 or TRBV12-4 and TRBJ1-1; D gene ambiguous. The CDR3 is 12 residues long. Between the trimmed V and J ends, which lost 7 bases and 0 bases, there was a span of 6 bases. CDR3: CASTTMNTEAFF. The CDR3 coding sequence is TGTGCCAGCACCACCATGAACACTGAAGCTTTCTTT.

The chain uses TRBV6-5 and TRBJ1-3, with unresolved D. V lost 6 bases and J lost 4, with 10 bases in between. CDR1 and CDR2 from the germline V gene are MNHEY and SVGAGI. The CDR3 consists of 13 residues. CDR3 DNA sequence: TGTGCCAGCAGGATACGAGGGGGAAACACCATATATTTT. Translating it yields CASRIRGGNTIYF.

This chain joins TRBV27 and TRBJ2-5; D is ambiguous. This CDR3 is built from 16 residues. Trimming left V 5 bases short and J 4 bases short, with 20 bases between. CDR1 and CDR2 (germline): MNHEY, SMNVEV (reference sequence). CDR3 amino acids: CASSRQGPGAGETQYF. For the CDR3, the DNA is TGTGCCAGCAGTCGACAAGGACCGGGCGCCGGAGAGACCCAGTACTTC.

CDR3 sequence reads: CASSQRQGESGNQPQHF. In DNA form, the CDR3 reads TGTGCCAGCTCACAAAGACAGGGTGAGTCAGGCAATCAGCCCCAGCATTTT. The chain links TRBV18 to TRBJ1-5, with 7 nucleotides matching TRBD1. The CDR3 has 17 residues. Germline CDR1 is KGHSH and CDR2 is LQKENI. V shed 4 bases, J shed 2 bases, and the junction held 11 bases outside the gene matches. Drawing the rest from reference TRBV18 and TRBJ1-5, the complete variable domain is NAGVMQNPRHLVRRRGQEARLRCSPMKGHSHVYWYRQLPEEGLKFMVYLQKENIIDESGMPKERFSAEFPKEGPSILRIQQVVRGDSAAYFCASSQRQGESGNQPQHFGDGTRLSIL.

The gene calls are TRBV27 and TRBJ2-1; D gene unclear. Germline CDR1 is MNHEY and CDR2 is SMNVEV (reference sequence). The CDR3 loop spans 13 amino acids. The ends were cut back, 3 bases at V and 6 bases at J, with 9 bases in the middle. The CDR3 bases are TGTGCCAGCAGTTTTCAGCTAAGCAATGAGCAGTTCTTC. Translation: CASSFQLSNEQFF.

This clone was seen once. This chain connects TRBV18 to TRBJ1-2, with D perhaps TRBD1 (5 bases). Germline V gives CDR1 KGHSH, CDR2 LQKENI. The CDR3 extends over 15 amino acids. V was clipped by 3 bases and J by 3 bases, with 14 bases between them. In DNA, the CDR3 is TGTGCCAGCTCACCCACCCATGGGGGAGACTATGGCTACACCTTC. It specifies CASSPTHGGDYGYTF.

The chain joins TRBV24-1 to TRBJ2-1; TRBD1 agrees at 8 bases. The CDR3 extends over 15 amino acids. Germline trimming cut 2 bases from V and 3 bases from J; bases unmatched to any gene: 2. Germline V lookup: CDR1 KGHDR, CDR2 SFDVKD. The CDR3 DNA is TGTGCCACCAGTGATTCAGGGGGCGACTACAATGAGCAGTTCTTC. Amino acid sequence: CATSDSGGDYNEQFF.

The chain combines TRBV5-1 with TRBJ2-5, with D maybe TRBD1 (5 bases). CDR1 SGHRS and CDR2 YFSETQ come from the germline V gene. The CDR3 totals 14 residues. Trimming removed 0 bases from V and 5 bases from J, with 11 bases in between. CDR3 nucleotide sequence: TGCGCCAGCAGCTTGGAGGGCAGGGATGAGACCCAGTACTTC. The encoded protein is CASSLEGRDETQYF.

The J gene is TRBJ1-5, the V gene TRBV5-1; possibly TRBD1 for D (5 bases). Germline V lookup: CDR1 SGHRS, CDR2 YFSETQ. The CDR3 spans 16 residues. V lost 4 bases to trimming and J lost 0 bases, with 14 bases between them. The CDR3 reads CASSPGAGTSNQPQHF. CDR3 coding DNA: TGCGCCAGCAGCCCCGGGGCAGGGACTAGCAATCAGCCCCAGCATTTT. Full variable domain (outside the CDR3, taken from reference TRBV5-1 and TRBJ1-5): KAGVTQTPRYLIKTRGQQVTLSCSPISGHRSVSWYQQTPGQGLQFLFEYFSETQRNKGNFPGRFSGRQFSNSRSEMNVSTLELGDSALYLCASSPGAGTSNQPQHFGDGTRLSIL.

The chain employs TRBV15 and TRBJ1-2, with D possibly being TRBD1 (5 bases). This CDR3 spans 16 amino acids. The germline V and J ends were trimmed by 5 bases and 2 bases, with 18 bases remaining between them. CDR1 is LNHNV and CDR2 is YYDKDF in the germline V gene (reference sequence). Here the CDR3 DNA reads TGTGCCACCAGCTTAAGCCGGGGCTTTAAGAACTATGGCTACACCTTC. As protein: CATSLSRGFKNYGYTF.

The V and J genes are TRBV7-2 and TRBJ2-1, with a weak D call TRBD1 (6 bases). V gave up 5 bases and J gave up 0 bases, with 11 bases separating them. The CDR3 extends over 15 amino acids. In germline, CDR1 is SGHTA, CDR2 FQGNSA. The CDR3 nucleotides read TGTGCCAGCAGCCAACAGGGTAGCTCCTACAATGAGCAGTTCTTC. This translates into CASSQQGSSYNEQFF.

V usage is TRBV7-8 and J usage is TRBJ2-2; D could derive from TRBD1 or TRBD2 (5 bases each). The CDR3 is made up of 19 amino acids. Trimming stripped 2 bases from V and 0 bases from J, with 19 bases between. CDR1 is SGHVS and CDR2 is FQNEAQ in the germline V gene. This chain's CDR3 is CASSLFFVSGDPNTGELFF. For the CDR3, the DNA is TGTGCCAGCAGCTTATTTTTTGTCTCCGGGGACCCGAACACCGGGGAGCTGTTTTTT.

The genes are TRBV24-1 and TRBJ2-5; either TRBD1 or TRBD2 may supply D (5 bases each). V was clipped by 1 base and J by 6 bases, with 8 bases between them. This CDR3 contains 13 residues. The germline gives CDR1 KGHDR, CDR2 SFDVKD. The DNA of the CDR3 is TGTGCCACCAGTGATTTCGGGGACCAGACCCAGTACTTC. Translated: CATSDFGDQTQYF.

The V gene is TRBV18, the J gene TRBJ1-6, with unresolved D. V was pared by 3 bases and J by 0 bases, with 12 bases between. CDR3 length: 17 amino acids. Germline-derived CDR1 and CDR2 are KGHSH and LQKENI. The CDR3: CASSPTSGSSYNSPLHF. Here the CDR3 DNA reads TGTGCCAGCTCACCGACCTCGGGCAGCTCCTATAATTCACCCCTCCACTTT.

CDR3 sequence (DNA): TGTGCCAGCAGCCACGGGAGGCCGGTGAGGGAGCAGTACTTC. Translated: CASSHGRPVREQYF. V usage is TRBV11-2 and J usage is TRBJ2-7; TRBD2 agrees at 7 bases. Germline V gene sequence: CDR1 SGHAT, CDR2 FQNNGV. CDR3 size: 14 residues. The V segment lost 5 bases and the J segment 7 bases; nucleotides outside the gene matches: 11.

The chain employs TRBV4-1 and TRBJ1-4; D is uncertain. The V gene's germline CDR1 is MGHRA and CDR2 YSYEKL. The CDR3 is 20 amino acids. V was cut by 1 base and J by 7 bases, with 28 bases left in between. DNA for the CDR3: TGCGCCAGCAGCCAAGCGGCGTCAGCACCCGTTGTCTACGGAGGTGAAAAACTGTTTTTT. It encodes CASSQAASAPVVYGGEKLFF.

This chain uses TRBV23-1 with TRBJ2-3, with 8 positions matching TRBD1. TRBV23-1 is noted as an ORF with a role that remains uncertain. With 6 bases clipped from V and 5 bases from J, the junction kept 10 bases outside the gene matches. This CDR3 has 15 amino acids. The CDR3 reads CASRRRRGRGDTQYF. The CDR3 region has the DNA TGCGCCAGCAGACGCCGCAGGGGGCGCGGAGATACGCAGTATTTT.

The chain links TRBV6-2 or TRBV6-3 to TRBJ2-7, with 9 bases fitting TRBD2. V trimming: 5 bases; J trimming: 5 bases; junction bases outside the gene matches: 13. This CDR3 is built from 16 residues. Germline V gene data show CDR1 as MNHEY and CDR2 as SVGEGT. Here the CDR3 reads CASSTRVSGRPNEQYF. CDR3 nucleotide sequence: TGTGCCAGCAGTACCCGGGTTAGCGGGAGACCCAACGAGCAGTACTTC.

The CDR3: CAISTTYEQYF. In DNA, the CDR3 is TGTGCCATCAGCACGACCTACGAGCAGTACTTC. The chain recombines TRBV10-3 with TRBJ2-7; no firm D call. Trimming left V 6 bases short and J 2 bases short, with 5 bases between. CDR1 and CDR2 (germline): ENHRY, SYGVKD. This CDR3 is built from 11 residues.

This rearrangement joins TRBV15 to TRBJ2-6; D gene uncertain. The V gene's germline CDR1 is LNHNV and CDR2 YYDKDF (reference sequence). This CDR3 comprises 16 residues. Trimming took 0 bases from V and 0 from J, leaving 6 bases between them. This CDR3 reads CATSRDRSSGANVLTF. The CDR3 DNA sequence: TGTGCCACCAGCAGAGATCGGAGCTCTGGGGCCAACGTCCTGACTTTC.

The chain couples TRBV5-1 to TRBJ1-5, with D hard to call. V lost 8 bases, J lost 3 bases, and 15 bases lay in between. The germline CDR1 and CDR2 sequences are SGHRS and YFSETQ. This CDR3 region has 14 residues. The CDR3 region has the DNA TGCGCCAGTTCCTTCGGGGAGTTCAATCAGCCCCAGCATTTT. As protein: CASSFGEFNQPQHF.

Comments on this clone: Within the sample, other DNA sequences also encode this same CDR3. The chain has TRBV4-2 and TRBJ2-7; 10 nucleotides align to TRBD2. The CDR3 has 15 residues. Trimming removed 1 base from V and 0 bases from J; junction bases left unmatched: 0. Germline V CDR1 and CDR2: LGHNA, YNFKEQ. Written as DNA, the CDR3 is TGTGCCAGCAGCCAAGGACTAGCGGGCTCCTACGAGCAGTACTTC. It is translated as CASSQGLAGSYEQYF.